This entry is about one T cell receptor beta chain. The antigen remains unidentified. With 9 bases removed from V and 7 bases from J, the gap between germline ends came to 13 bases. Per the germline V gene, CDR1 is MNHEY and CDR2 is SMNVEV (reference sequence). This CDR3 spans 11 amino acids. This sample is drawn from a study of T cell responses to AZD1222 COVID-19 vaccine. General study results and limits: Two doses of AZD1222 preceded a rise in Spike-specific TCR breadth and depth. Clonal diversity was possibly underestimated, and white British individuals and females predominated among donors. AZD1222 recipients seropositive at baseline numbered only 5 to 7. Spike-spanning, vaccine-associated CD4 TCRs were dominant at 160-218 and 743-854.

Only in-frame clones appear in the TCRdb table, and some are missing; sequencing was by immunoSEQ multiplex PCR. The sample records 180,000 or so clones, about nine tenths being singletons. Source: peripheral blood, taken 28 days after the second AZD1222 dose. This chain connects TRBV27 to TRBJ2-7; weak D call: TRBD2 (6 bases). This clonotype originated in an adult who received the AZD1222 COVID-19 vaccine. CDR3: CASQGGREQYF. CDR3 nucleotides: TGTGCCAGTCAGGGAGGTCGGGAGCAGTACTTC.